These 17 T cell receptor beta chains were all obtained from the same sample, sequenced in a study of spatial heterogeneity in lung cancer. Regarding the study as a whole: Counts that tracked tumor mutation counts were those of expanded intratumoral alpha and beta TCRs.

The antigens of these receptors remain unknown. Regarding time point: sample taken at primary tumor resection. Via MiXCR, TCRdb re-called the 5' RACE reads, giving one row per CDR3 protein. The sample lists some 9,800 distinct CDR3 sequences, around 6.3% occurring once. The material sequenced was lung tumor tissue, taken at surgery. The receptors originated from a male donor with early-stage non-small cell lung cancer.

This clonotype was counted at least ten times. With the library built for alpha chains, this beta chain is off target and its frequency is not meaningful. The gene calls are TRBV5-1 and TRBJ1-2; D is unclear. V lost 0 bases and J 4 bases, leaving 7 bases between the germline ends. The CDR3 extends over 13 amino acids. Germline CDR1 is SGHRS and CDR2 is YFSETQ. CDR3 bases: TGCGCCAGCAGCTTGGGGGCCACCTATGGCTACACCTTC. Amino acids: CASSLGATYGYTF.

This clonotype was counted a few times. Since the library was made to target alpha chains, this beta chain is a stray read and its abundance is not meaningful. V and J are TRBV20-1 and TRBJ2-7; 10 bases match TRBD2. Trimming removed 1 base from V and 3 bases from J; junction bases left unmatched: 3. Germline CDR1 is DFQATT and CDR2 is SNEGSKA (reference sequence). The CDR3 sequence is 14 residues long. Written as DNA, the CDR3 is TGCAGTGCTAGAGCTAGCGGGAGTTTCTACGAGCAGTACTTC. Translated: CSARASGSFYEQYF.

This clonotype is deemed large (0.1 to 1%). Since the library was made to target alpha chains, this beta chain is a stray read and its abundance is not meaningful. The chain joins TRBV9 to TRBJ2-3, with no clear D. Germline values: CDR1 SGDLS, CDR2 YYNGEE. The CDR3 covers 16 residues. V gave up 2 bases and J gave up 3 bases, with 16 bases separating them. The CDR3 DNA follows: TGTGCCAGCAGCGTCGGAGCGAAAGTTGATACAGATACGCAGTATTTT. It specifies CASSVGAKVDTDTQYF.

There are many counts of this clonotype. With the library built for alpha chains, this beta chain is off target and its frequency is not meaningful. V usage is TRBV18 and J usage is TRBJ1-6, with D hard to call. V was pared by 3 bases and J by 8 bases, with 14 bases between. The CDR3 is 15 residues long. Germline CDR1 is KGHSH and CDR2 is LQKENI. The CDR3 loop is CASSPFPYNDSPLHF. CDR3 sequence (DNA): TGTGCCAGCTCACCGTTTCCCTACAACGATTCACCCCTCCACTTT.

This clonotype appeared many times. Since it is a stray read in a library aimed at alpha chains, this beta chain has a size that is not meaningful. This chain connects TRBV5-4 to TRBJ1-2; TRBD1 agrees at 7 bases. Germline CDR1 is SGHNT and CDR2 is YYREEE (reference sequence). This CDR3 contains 16 residues. V gave up 0 bases and J gave up 4 bases; unmatched junction bases: 9. The CDR3 nucleotides are TGTGCCAGCAGCTTGGCCGGGGGCAGGGGGTTCTATGGCTACACCTTC. This codes for CASSLAGGRGFYGYTF.

This clonotype was detected ten times or more. A library made for alpha chains picked up this beta chain off target, so its size means little. CDR3 in DNA: TGTGCCAGCAGCTTTGAGGGGCTAGAGACGTACCAAGAGACCCAGTACTTC. Translation: CASSFEGLETYQETQYF. This rearrangement joins TRBV7-8 to TRBJ2-5, with D perhaps given as TRBD1 or TRBD2 (5 bases each). The CDR3 length is 17 residues. Per germline, CDR1 SGHVS and CDR2 FQNEAQ. Trimming pared 3 bases from V and 0 bases from J, leaving 17 bases between.

Points on this clonotype: Because the library targeted alpha chains, this beta chain is an off-target read whose size means little. The chain employs TRBV4-1 and TRBJ2-1; TRBD2 matches at 9 bases. The CDR3 runs to 16 residues. Germline V lookup: CDR1 MGHRA, CDR2 YSYEKL. V dropped 0 bases and J dropped 0; count of bases not matched to a gene: 0. CDR3 nucleotides: TGCGCCAGCAGCCAAGATAGCGGGAGCTCCTACAATGAGCAGTTCTTC. Residues: CASSQDSGSSYNEQFF.

This clonotype occurred many times. This beta chain is off target for a library built for alpha chains, so its abundance means little. The DNA of the CDR3 is TGTGCCAGCAGTTCCCTTCGACTAGCGGGGGCGGTTGGGGTTTACAATGAGCAGTTCTTC. Amino acids: CASSSLRLAGAVGVYNEQFF. The chain uses TRBV28 and TRBJ2-1, with 12 bases identical to TRBD2. Germline CDR1 is MDHEN and CDR2 is SYDVKM. The CDR3 has 20 residues. Trimming at V came to 4 bases and at J to 4 bases, leaving 17 bases not matched to a gene.

This clonotype appeared many times. This beta chain appears as a stray read in a library generated for alpha chains; its size is not informative. This sequence joins TRBV5-1 and TRBJ1-1; D unclear. Germline lookup yields CDR1 SGHRS and CDR2 YFSETQ. With 0 bases removed from V and 0 bases from J, the gap between germline ends came to 12 bases. This CDR3 is built from 16 residues. The CDR3 protein is CASSLGAVGLNTEAFF. CDR3 DNA: TGCGCCAGCAGCTTGGGGGCGGTGGGTCTGAACACTGAAGCTTTCTTT.

The table lists this clonotype with many counts. The library was designed around alpha chains, so this beta chain is a stray read whose abundance carries little weight. The chain joins TRBV28 to TRBJ1-4; D remains unclear. The CDR3 is 11 residues long. The V and J ends lost 5 bases and 8 bases respectively, with 6 bases between them. The germline V gene has CDR1 MDHEN and CDR2 SYDVKM. The CDR3 protein is CASSALEKLFF. The CDR3 bases are TGTGCCAGCAGTGCCCTGGAAAAACTGTTTTTT.

In its sample, this clonotype was seen many times. The library was prepared for alpha chains; this beta chain is a stray read, so its frequency means little. V and J are TRBV7-2 and TRBJ1-1, with 9 bases identical to TRBD1. The CDR3 sequence is 18 residues long. Germline assignment: CDR1 SGHTA and CDR2 FQGNSA. V shed 4 bases and J 0 bases; nucleotides not matched to a gene: 12. The CDR3 region has the DNA TGTGCCAGCAGCTCGCCATCCGGGACAGGGCGTATGAACACTGAAGCTTTCTTT. As protein: CASSSPSGTGRMNTEAFF. The complete variable domain, with remaining parts taken from reference TRBV7-2 and TRBJ1-1, reads GAGVSQSPSNKVTEKGKDVELRCDPISGHTALYWYRQSLGQGLEFLIYFQGNSAPDKSGLPSDRFSAERTGGSVSTLTIQRTQQEDSAVYLCASSSPSGTGRMNTEAFFGQGTRLTVV.

This clonotype was seen at least ten times. This beta chain came through as a stray read in a library set up for alpha chains, and its size says little. The V and J genes are TRBV28 and TRBJ1-1; D not resolved. The germline V and J ends were trimmed by 7 bases and 0 bases, with 12 bases remaining between them. The CDR3 sequence is 14 residues long. Germline loops: CDR1 MDHEN, CDR2 SYDVKM. The CDR3 here is CASNRGSMNTEAFF. Written as DNA, the CDR3 is TGTGCCAGCAATCGAGGGTCCATGAACACTGAAGCTTTCTTT.

In its sample, this clonotype was seen many times. Because this beta chain is a stray read in a library intended to capture alpha chains, its abundance should not be given much weight. V gene TRBV7-8 combines with J gene TRBJ1-3, with a tentative D call TRBD1 (5 bases). The V gene's germline CDR1 is SGHVS and CDR2 FQNEAQ. With 5 bases removed from V and 2 bases from J, the gap between germline ends came to 13 bases. This CDR3 spans 15 amino acids. In nucleotides, the CDR3 is TGTGCCAGCAGCCCCGGGGGAGGGACTGGAAACACCATATATTTT. Its translation is CASSPGGGTGNTIYF. Full variable domain (rest looked up from reference TRBV7-8 and TRBJ1-3): GAGVSQSPRYKVAKRGQDVALRCDPISGHVSLFWYQQALGQGPEFLTYFQNEAQLDKSGLPSDRFFAERPEGSVSTLKIQRTQQEDSAVYLCASSPGGGTGNTIYFGEGSWLTVV.

This clonotype was recorded at least ten times. This beta chain is an off-target read within a library intended for alpha chains, so its frequency means little. This chain links TRBV6-6 with TRBJ1-1; D unresolved. The germline gives CDR1 MNHNY, CDR2 SVGAGI (reference sequence). The CDR3 runs to 14 residues. Trimming cost V 0 bases and J 4 bases, with 9 bases left between them. For the CDR3, the DNA is TGTGCCAGCAGTTACTCAGACTCGGGCACTGAAGCTTTCTTT. Its translation is CASSYSDSGTEAFF.

This clonotype was observed at least ten times. This beta chain is an off-target read within a library intended for alpha chains, so its frequency means little. This chain uses TRBV27 with TRBJ2-3, with 13 bases fitting TRBD2. Per the germline V gene, CDR1 is MNHEY and CDR2 is SMNVEV (reference sequence). The CDR3 totals 18 residues. V lost 2 bases and J lost 4; bases outside the gene matches: 9. CDR3 loop: CASSLRGTSGVGADTQYF. The CDR3 DNA reads TGTGCCAGCAGTTTAAGGGGGACTAGCGGGGTAGGTGCAGATACGCAGTATTTT.

In this sample, this clonotype turned up many times. Since it is a stray read in a library aimed at alpha chains, this beta chain has a size that is not meaningful. The chain joins TRBV5-1 to TRBJ2-5; D ambiguous. Trimming took off 1 base at V and 5 bases at J, with 9 bases between the two ends. There are 13 residues in the CDR3. CDR1 and CDR2 from the germline V gene are SGHRS and YFSETQ. CDR3 protein: CASSLKGSETQYF. CDR3 nucleotides: TGCGCCAGCAGCTTGAAAGGGTCGGAGACCCAGTACTTC.

This clonotype appeared many times. This beta chain slipped into a library made for alpha chains as a stray read, so its size is not meaningful. V and J are TRBV12-3 or TRBV12-4 and TRBJ1-1, with 9 bases identical to TRBD1. V shed 1 base, J shed 1 base, and the junction held 7 bases outside the gene matches. The CDR3 is made up of 17 amino acids. The CDR3 loop is CASSLDRGLRRNTEAFF. The CDR3 coding sequence is TGTGCCAGCAGTTTAGACAGGGGGCTCCGGAGGAACACTGAAGCTTTCTTT.